One and the same sample provided the 20 T cell receptor beta chains below, sequenced in a study of cytomegalovirus exposure and HLA in healthy donors. The PCR was carried out with 60 Vbeta primers and 13 Jbeta primers. Assay used: immunoSEQ multiplex PCR; TCRdb lists only in-frame clones, some missing. The sample holds some 120,000 clones, roughly 82% seen once. The sample consisted of PBMCs. The receptor set was obtained from a woman aged 18-29 years in good health and CMV-seronegative.

The V gene is TRBV7-2, the J gene TRBJ2-7; weak D call: TRBD1 (6 bases). V was cut by 3 bases and J by 0 bases, with 18 bases left in between. This CDR3 is built from 17 residues. Germline V gives CDR1 SGHTA, CDR2 FQGNSA. The CDR3 DNA follows: TGTGCCAGCAGCTTCCGAACTTGGACAGCTAGCTCCTACGAGCAGTACTTC. Its translation is CASSFRTWTASSYEQYF.

This clone was recorded once. The V call is TRBV6-1, the J call TRBJ2-5, with D unresolved. Germline CDR1 reads MNHNS; CDR2 reads SASEGT. Deletions cut 4 bases from V and 5 bases from J, with 5 bases between. The CDR3 totals 11 residues. DNA for the CDR3: TGTGCCAGCAGTGTGTCGGAGACCCAGTACTTC. Translation: CASSVSETQYF.

CDR3 coding DNA: TGTGCTAGTGGTTTTGATAGAGAGGAATATAATTCACCCCTCCACTTT. Amino acids: CASGFDREEYNSPLHF. V usage is TRBV12-5 and J usage is TRBJ1-6; D remains unclear. This CDR3 comprises 16 residues. Trimming took off 3 bases at V and 4 bases at J, with 13 bases between the two ends. Germline CDR1 and CDR2: LGHNT and FRNRAP.

J is TRBJ1-1 and V is TRBV5-4; 10 nucleotides line up with TRBD1. The germline CDR1 and CDR2 sequences are SGHNT and YYREEE (reference sequence). There are 16 residues in the CDR3. Trimming at V came to 3 bases and at J to 1 base, leaving 6 bases not matched to a gene. The CDR3 region has the DNA TGTGCCAGCAGCTCCAGACAGGGGGCGCCGAACACTGAAGCTTTCTTT. Translation gives CASSSRQGAPNTEAFF.

This chain joins TRBV2 and TRBJ1-4, with 10 bases aligning to TRBD1. Trimming removed 6 bases from V and 3 bases from J; junction bases left unmatched: 7. CDR3 length: 16 residues. CDR1 SNHLY and CDR2 FYNNEI come from the germline V gene. The CDR3 here is CASSGDRGIANEKLFF. Here the CDR3 DNA reads TGTGCCAGCAGCGGGGACAGGGGTATAGCTAATGAAAAACTGTTTTTT.

The rearrangement joins TRBV13 to TRBJ1-1, with D unclear. Looked up from germline, CDR1 is PRHDT and CDR2 is FYEKMQ (reference sequence). CDR3 length: 12 residues. Deletions cut 4 bases from V and 4 bases from J, with 7 bases between. The CDR3 DNA follows: TGTGCCAGCAGCTCTTGGGCCACTGAAGCTTTCTTT. Its protein product is CASSSWATEAFF.

The CDR3 sequence is CASSLIRGYYEQYF. CDR3 nucleotide sequence: TGCGCCAGCAGCTTGATTCGCGGATATTACGAGCAGTACTTC. The J gene is TRBJ2-7, the V gene TRBV5-1; no clear D. The CDR3 runs 14 residues. Per the germline V gene, CDR1 is SGHRS and CDR2 is YFSETQ. Deletions cut 1 base from V and 4 bases from J, with 12 bases between.

This clone was seen once. This chain joins TRBV5-6 and TRBJ1-1, with 11 bases lining up with TRBD1. V lost 1 base to trimming and J lost 12 bases; unmatched junction nucleotides: 5. There are 13 residues in the CDR3. Germline V gene sequence: CDR1 SGHDT, CDR2 YYEEEE. This chain's CDR3 is CASSLRTGGATFF. The CDR3 DNA sequence: TGTGCCAGCAGCTTGAGGACAGGGGGCGCGACTTTCTTT.

This clone was seen just once. The chain's CDR3 is CASSPFDRVNTEAFF. CDR3 in DNA: TGTGCCAGCAGCCCATTCGACAGGGTGAACACTGAAGCTTTCTTT. The J gene is TRBJ1-1, the V gene TRBV11-2; the match to TRBD1 covers 7 bases. Germline trimming cut 5 bases from V and 0 bases from J; bases unmatched to any gene: 6. The germline V gene has CDR1 SGHAT and CDR2 FQNNGV. The CDR3 spans 15 residues.

This clone was seen just once. The chain combines TRBV11-3 with TRBJ2-7, with D possibly matching TRBD2 (6 bases). V was pared by 3 bases and J by 6 bases, with 12 bases between. This CDR3 region has 13 residues. CDR1 is SGHNT, CDR2 YENEEA, per germline. CDR3 amino acids: CASSFERGGEQYF. The DNA of the CDR3 is TGTGCCAGCAGCTTTGAAAGGGGAGGCGAGCAGTACTTC.

The chain employs TRBV6-5 and TRBJ1-1; D might be TRBD1 (5 bases). Germline assignment: CDR1 MNHEY and CDR2 SVGAGI. The V end lost 6 bases, the J end lost 3 bases, and 8 bases lay between the germline ends. The CDR3 runs 12 residues. The CDR3 loop reads CASSLGDTEAFF. CDR3 nucleotide sequence: TGTGCCAGCAGCCTAGGGGACACTGAAGCTTTCTTT.

V is TRBV29-1 and J is TRBJ1-2; possibly TRBD1 for D (6 bases). This CDR3 is 15 amino acids long. Germline V gene lookup returns CDR1 SQVTM and CDR2 ANQGSEA. V gave up 6 bases and J gave up 8 bases, with 25 bases separating them. CDR3 sequence (DNA): TGCAGCGTGGGGGCGTCAAGGGGGGGCGCGTGGGGCTACACCTTC. This translates into CSVGASRGGAWGYTF.

This chain connects TRBV9 to TRBJ1-4; 9 bases fit TRBD1. The CDR3 length is 16 residues. CDR1 and CDR2 from the germline V gene are SGDLS and YYNGEE. J lost 10 bases, V lost 2 bases, and 12 bases had no gene match. Here the CDR3 reads CASSVTGQGRDGKLFF. DNA for the CDR3: TGTGCCAGCAGCGTCACCGGACAGGGGAGGGATGGAAAACTGTTTTTT.

This clone turned up a few times. The chain employs TRBV7-9 and TRBJ1-1, with no clear D. The CDR3 covers 14 residues. The V and J ends lost 1 base and 1 base respectively, with 7 bases between them. The germline gives CDR1 SEHNR, CDR2 FQNEAQ (reference sequence). The CDR3 here is CASSLVPGNTEAFF. Here the CDR3 DNA reads TGTGCCAGCAGCTTAGTCCCAGGGAACACTGAAGCTTTCTTT.

The V gene is TRBV2, the J gene TRBJ1-5; 7 nucleotides agree with TRBD1. Germline V CDR1 and CDR2: SNHLY, FYNNEI. Losses at the gene ends were 5 bases for V and 1 base for J; bases not matched to a gene: 5. The CDR3 spans 15 residues. The CDR3 is CASSIQGISNQPQHF. The CDR3 nucleotides read TGTGCCAGCAGTATACAGGGGATAAGCAATCAGCCCCAGCATTTT.

The chain combines TRBV13 with TRBJ2-7; 9 nucleotides align to TRBD2. The germline V gene encodes CDR1 PRHDT and CDR2 FYEKMQ (reference sequence). J was trimmed by 5 bases and V by 4 bases; bases with no gene match: 6. This CDR3 is built from 14 residues. The CDR3 DNA is TGTGCCAGCAGCTCCCGCGGGAGGGGGAACGAGCAGTACTTC. It yields the protein CASSSRGRGNEQYF.

The chain joins TRBV6-5 to TRBJ2-5; 9 bases are a match to TRBD2. This CDR3 is built from 16 residues. In germline, CDR1 is MNHEY, CDR2 SVGAGI. Trimming took 0 bases from V and 5 from J; bases not matched to a gene: 7. The CDR3 nucleotides are TGTGCCAGCAGTTACTCGAAAGGCGGGGGGGTCGAGACCCAGTACTTC. It is translated as CASSYSKGGGVETQYF.

The CDR3 DNA follows: TGCGCCAGCAGCTTTCCGGGCTCTGGAAACACCATATATTTT. Amino acid sequence: CASSFPGSGNTIYF. V is TRBV5-1 and J is TRBJ1-3; D gene unclear. V dropped 2 bases and J dropped 0 bases, with 6 bases sitting between them. CDR1 is SGHRS and CDR2 is YFSETQ in the germline V gene. The CDR3 consists of 14 residues. Complete variable domain (other parts from reference TRBV5-1 and TRBJ1-3): KAGVTQTPRYLIKTRGQQVTLSCSPISGHRSVSWYQQTPGQGLQFLFEYFSETQRNKGNFPGRFSGRQFSNSRSEMNVSTLELGDSALYLCASSFPGSGNTIYFGEGSWLTVV.

The V call is TRBV6-4, the J call TRBJ1-1; 7 positions match TRBD1. The CDR3 spans 13 residues. The germline gives CDR1 MRHNA, CDR2 SNTAGT. V lost 6 bases to trimming and J lost 1 base; unmatched junction nucleotides: 2. CDR3 protein: CASRDRRNTEAFF. The CDR3 region has the DNA TGTGCCAGCAGGGACAGGAGGAACACTGAAGCTTTCTTT.

The rearrangement joins TRBV6-5 to TRBJ1-5; a weak D match, TRBD1 (5 bases). The CDR3 consists of 14 residues. Germline-derived CDR1 and CDR2 are MNHEY and SVGAGI. Trimming removed 8 bases at V and 2 bases at J, with 13 bases between. In nucleotides, the CDR3 is TGTGCCAGCGAGCTGGGGGGGGGCAATCAGCCCCAGCATTTT. As protein: CASELGGGNQPQHF.